This TCR beta chain was recovered during a study of cytomegalovirus exposure and HLA in healthy donors. Study in general: There were fewer than 130 million unique TCR beta sequences, drawn from approximately 180 million T cells, in an earlier analysis.

PCR primers comprised 60 Vbeta and 13 Jbeta primers. Profiled with immunoSEQ multiplex PCR; TCRdb holds only in-frame clones, not every one. This sample has 80,000 to 100,000 clones; around 81% occur once, and the top ten carry 5.2%. Study results and caveats: The study designated over 150 TCR beta chains cytomegalovirus-associated. A previous analysis found most TCR beta V segments productive roughly 90% or roughly 30% of the time. Rare TCR sequences predominated, though certain public TCRs were found in many donors.

Turning to this clone: Its target is unknown.

The CDR3 contains 17 residues. In germline, CDR1 is KGHSH, CDR2 LQKENI. Between the trimmed V and J ends, which lost 0 bases and 0 bases, there was a span of 12 bases. The rearrangement uses TRBV18 and TRBJ1-3; D uncertain. The sample consisted of PBMCs. This clonotype was sampled from a man aged 35-49 years in good health and CMV-seropositive. This CDR3 is CASSPPNQQSSGNTIYF. CDR3 nucleotide sequence: TGTGCCAGCTCACCACCCAACCAACAGAGCTCTGGAAACACCATATATTTT.